The rows below give T cell receptor beta chains drawn from one sample of a study of T cell responses to AZD1222 COVID-19 vaccine. The protocol was immunoSEQ multiplex PCR, while the TCRdb copy is restricted to in-frame clones and leaves out a portion. The data show more than 150,000 clones, more than 75% seen once. The sequences come from peripheral blood, collected on day 0 of MenACWY control vaccination. The receptors stem from an adult in good health. CDR3s include the opening cysteine and the closing phenylalanine or tryptophan. D genes are given only for firm matches. The listing skips clone size in some rows; elsewhere it reads once, few, many or a size class.

d_call j_call v_call clone_size cdr3_aa cdr3_nt
- TRBJ2-5 TRBV6-5 - CASSYLGGEKTQYF TGTGCCAGCAGTTACTTAGGGGGGGAGAAGACCCAGTACTTC
- TRBJ1-2 TRBV9 - CASSAGDGNYGYTF TGTGCCAGCAGCGCGGGGGACGGAAACTATGGCTACACCTTC
- TRBJ1-6 TRBV2 few CASREWNNSPLHF TGTGCCAGCAGGGAGTGGAATAATTCACCCCTCCACTTT
TRBD1 TRBJ1-6 TRBV28 - CASSFMDRENSPLHF TGTGCCAGCAGTTTCATGGACAGGGAGAATTCACCCCTCCACTTT
- TRBJ2-7 TRBV6-5 few CASSYSRGYEQYF TGTGCCAGCAGCTACTCGAGGGGGTACGAGCAGTACTTC
- TRBJ1-1 TRBV20-1 - CSASRGGRFLNTEAFF TGCAGTGCTAGTCGGGGGGGCCGATTCCTGAACACTGAAGCTTTCTTT
TRBD2 TRBJ2-7 TRBV28 - CAAGLAGPYEQYF TGTGCGGCGGGACTAGCGGGTCCCTACGAGCAGTACTTC
- TRBJ1-5 TRBV4-1 - CASSQVQGGRQPQHF TGCGCCAGCAGCCAAGTTCAGGGCGGTAGACAGCCCCAGCATTTT
TRBD1 TRBJ2-1 TRBV24-1 - CATSETAGGVPYNEQFF TGTGCCACCAGTGAGACCGCAGGGGGCGTCCCTTACAATGAGCAGTTCTTC
TRBD2 TRBJ2-1 TRBV4-2 - CASSQESGDFYNEQFF TGTGCCAGCAGCCAGGAAAGCGGGGATTTCTACAATGAGCAGTTCTTC
TRBD2 TRBJ2-1 TRBV30 - CAWRLARYNEQFF TGTGCCTGGAGACTAGCGAGATACAATGAGCAGTTCTTC
TRBD1 TRBJ2-5 TRBV19 - CASSTRQGKETQYF TGTGCCAGTAGTACGCGACAGGGAAAAGAGACCCAGTACTTC
- TRBJ2-5 TRBV7-2 - CASSLALELGTQYF TGTGCCAGCAGCTTAGCACTAGAGTTAGGGACCCAGTACTTC
- TRBJ2-7 TRBV10-3 - CAISESKGPATHEQYF TGTGCCATCAGTGAGTCAAAGGGTCCCGCCACCCACGAGCAGTACTTC
- TRBJ2-3 TRBV11-3 - CASSWDGRDSTDTQYF TGTGCCAGCAGCTGGGACGGACGGGATAGCACAGATACGCAGTATTTT
- TRBJ1-1 TRBV23-1 - CASSQCILGEANTEAFF TGCGCCAGCAGTCAATGCATACTAGGGGAAGCGAACACTGAAGCTTTCTTT
- TRBJ1-3 TRBV25-1 - CASSGLSRGSGNTIYF TGTGCCAGCAGTGGGCTATCACGGGGTTCCGGAAACACCATATATTTT
- TRBJ2-7 TRBV5-1 - CASSPLDRPYEQYF TGCGCCAGCAGCCCCCTCGACAGGCCTTACGAGCAGTACTTC
- TRBJ2-5 TRBV5-1 - CASSVPRARETQYF TGCGCCAGCAGCGTCCCCAGGGCCAGGGAGACCCAGTACTTC
- TRBJ2-1 TRBV12-3/TRBV12-4 - CASSPQGTKEQFF TGTGCCAGCAGCCCACAGGGGACTAAGGAGCAGTTCTTC
- TRBJ2-4 TRBV12-3/TRBV12-4 - CASSVGAKNIQYF TGTGCCAGCAGTGTGGGGGCCAAAAACATTCAGTACTTC
- TRBJ2-1 TRBV5-6 - CASSLAVGGSYNEQFF TGTGCCAGCAGCTTGGCTGTGGGGGGCTCCTACAATGAGCAGTTCTTC
- TRBJ2-7 TRBV27 - CAIPPTGGEQYF TGTGCCATCCCCCCCACGGGCGGCGAGCAGTACTTC
- TRBJ2-1 TRBV14 - CASSHGRYNEQFF TGTGCCAGCAGCCACGGGCGGTACAATGAGCAGTTCTTC
- TRBJ2-7 TRBV6-5 - CASSRPTAPYEQYF TGTGCCAGCAGCCGACCGACGGCTCCCTACGAGCAGTACTTC
TRBD2 TRBJ2-2 TRBV6-5 - CASRTGGGDTGELFF TGTGCCAGCAGAACTGGCGGGGGGGACACCGGGGAGCTGTTTTTT
- TRBJ2-1 TRBV7-3 - CASSAVKRLSYNEQFF TGTGCCAGCAGTGCCGTAAAGCGGTTGTCCTACAATGAGCAGTTCTTC
- TRBJ1-2 TRBV5-3 few CARSQIRANYGYTF TGTGCCAGAAGCCAGATCAGGGCGAACTATGGCTACACCTTC